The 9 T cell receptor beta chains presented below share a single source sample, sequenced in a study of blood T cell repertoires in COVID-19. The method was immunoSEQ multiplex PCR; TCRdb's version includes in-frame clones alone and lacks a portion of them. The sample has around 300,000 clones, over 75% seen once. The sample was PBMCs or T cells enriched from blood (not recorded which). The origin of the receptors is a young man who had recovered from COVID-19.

This CDR3 is CASTPPGQGLSYEQYF. In nucleotides, the CDR3 is TGTGCCAGCACGCCCCCGGGACAGGGGCTATCCTACGAGCAGTACTTC. This rearrangement joins TRBV28 to TRBJ2-7; 10 bases agree with TRBD1. Germline-derived CDR1 and CDR2 are MDHEN and SYDVKM. V lost 7 bases, J lost 1 base, and 10 bases stayed unmatched. The CDR3 has 16 residues.

The CDR3 sequence is CASSRIGQNGYSNQPQHF. As DNA, the CDR3 is TGTGCCAGCAGCCGCATCGGTCAAAACGGGTATAGCAATCAGCCCCAGCATTTT. The chain employs TRBV3-1 (or the pseudogene TRBV3-2) and TRBJ1-5; D remains ambiguous. Per germline, CDR1 LGHDT and CDR2 YNNKEL (reference sequence). Trimming removed 4 bases from V and 0 bases from J, with 19 bases in between. This CDR3 is built from 18 residues.

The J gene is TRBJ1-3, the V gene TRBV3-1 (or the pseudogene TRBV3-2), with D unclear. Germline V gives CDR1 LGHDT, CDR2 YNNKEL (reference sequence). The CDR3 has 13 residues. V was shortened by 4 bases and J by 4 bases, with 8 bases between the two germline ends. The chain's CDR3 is CASSPGGGNTIYF. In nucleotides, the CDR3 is TGTGCCAGCAGCCCTGGCGGAGGAAACACCATATATTTT.

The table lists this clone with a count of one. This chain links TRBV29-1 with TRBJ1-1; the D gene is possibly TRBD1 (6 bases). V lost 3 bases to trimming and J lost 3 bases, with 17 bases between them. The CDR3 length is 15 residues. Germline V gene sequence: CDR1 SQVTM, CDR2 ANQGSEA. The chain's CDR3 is CSVEGNRVRDTEAFF. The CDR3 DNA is TGCAGCGTTGAGGGAAACAGGGTGAGGGACACTGAAGCTTTCTTT.

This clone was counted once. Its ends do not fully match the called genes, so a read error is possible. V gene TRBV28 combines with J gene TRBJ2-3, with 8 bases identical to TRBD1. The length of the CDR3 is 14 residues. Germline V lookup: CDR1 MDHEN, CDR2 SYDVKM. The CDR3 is CASSLGQGTDTQYF. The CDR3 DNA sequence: TGTGCCAGCAGTTTAGGACAGGGCACCGATACGCAGTATTTT.

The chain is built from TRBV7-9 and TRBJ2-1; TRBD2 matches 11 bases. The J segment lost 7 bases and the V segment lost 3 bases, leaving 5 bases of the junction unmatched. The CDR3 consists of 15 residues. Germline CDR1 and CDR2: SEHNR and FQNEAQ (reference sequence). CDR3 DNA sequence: TGTGCCAGCAGCTTCCTAGCGGGGGGCCTTAATGAGCAGTTCTTC. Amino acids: CASSFLAGGLNEQFF. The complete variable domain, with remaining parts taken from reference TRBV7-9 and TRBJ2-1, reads DTGVSQNPRHKITKRGQNVTFRCDPISEHNRLYWYRQTLGQGPEFLTYFQNEAQLEKSRLLSDRFSAERPKGSFSTLEIQRTEQGDSAMYLCASSFLAGGLNEQFFGPGTRLTVL.

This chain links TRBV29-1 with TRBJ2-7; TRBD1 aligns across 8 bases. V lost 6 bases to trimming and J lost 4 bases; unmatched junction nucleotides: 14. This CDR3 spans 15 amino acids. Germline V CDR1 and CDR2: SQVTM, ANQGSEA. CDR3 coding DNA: TGCAGCGTCAACGAGGGATCAGGGGGCGCGTACGAGCAGTACTTC. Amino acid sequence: CSVNEGSGGAYEQYF.

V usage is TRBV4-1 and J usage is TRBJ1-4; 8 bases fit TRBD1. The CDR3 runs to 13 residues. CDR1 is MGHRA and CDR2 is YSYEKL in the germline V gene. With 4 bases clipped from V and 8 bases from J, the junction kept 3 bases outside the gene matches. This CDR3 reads CASSRTGREKLFF. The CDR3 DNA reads TGCGCCAGCAGCCGGACAGGGCGGGAAAAACTGTTTTTT.

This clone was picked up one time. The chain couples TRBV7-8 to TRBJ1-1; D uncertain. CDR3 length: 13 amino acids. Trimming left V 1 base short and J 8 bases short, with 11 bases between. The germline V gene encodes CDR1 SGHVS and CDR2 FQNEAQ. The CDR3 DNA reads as TGTGCCAGCAGCTTAGGGGCCAGTATAGAAGCTTTCTTT. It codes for CASSLGASIEAFF.